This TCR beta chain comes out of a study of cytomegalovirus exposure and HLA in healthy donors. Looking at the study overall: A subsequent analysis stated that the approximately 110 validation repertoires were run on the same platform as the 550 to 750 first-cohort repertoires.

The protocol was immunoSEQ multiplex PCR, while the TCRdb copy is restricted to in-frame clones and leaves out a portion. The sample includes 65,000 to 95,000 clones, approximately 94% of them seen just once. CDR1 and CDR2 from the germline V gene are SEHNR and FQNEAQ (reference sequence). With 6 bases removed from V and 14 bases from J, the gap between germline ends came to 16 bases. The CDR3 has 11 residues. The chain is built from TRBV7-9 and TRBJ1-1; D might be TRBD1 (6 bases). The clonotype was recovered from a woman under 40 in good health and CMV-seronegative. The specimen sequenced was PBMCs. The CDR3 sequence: CASSTTGRPFF. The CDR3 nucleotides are TGTGCCAGCAGTACGACAGGTCGACCCTTCTTT.